A single sample gave rise to the 6 T cell receptor beta chains below, sequenced in a study of blood T cell repertoires in COVID-19. Clones were read by immunoSEQ multiplex PCR, and TCRdb kept only the in-frame ones, dropping some. The table lists about 190,000 clones, roughly 80% of them singletons. Sequenced: PBMCs or T cells enriched from blood (not recorded which). The source of these receptors is a woman in her twenties or thirties who had recovered from COVID-19.

V is TRBV11-2 and J is TRBJ1-3, with D tentatively TRBD1 (6 bases). With 3 bases removed from V and 4 bases from J, the gap between germline ends came to 13 bases. CDR1 and CDR2 (germline): SGHAT, FQNNGV. CDR3 length: 15 amino acids. CDR3 sequence reads: CASSFIRGPGNTIYF. The CDR3 DNA is TGTGCCAGCAGCTTTATCAGGGGTCCGGGAAACACCATATATTTT.

The rearrangement links TRBV5-1 to TRBJ1-1, with D possibly being TRBD1 (6 bases). Germline CDR1 SGHRS, CDR2 YFSETQ. With 9 bases removed from V and 1 base from J, the gap between germline ends came to 13 bases. CDR3 size: 13 residues. CDR3 sequence (DNA): TGCGCCACCAGGGGCCCCGGGAACACTGAAGCTTTCTTT. Encoded protein: CATRGPGNTEAFF.

The V and J genes are TRBV27 and TRBJ2-1; 9 bases are a match to TRBD2. The junction had 5 bases not matched to a gene; V was cut back by 3 bases and J by 5 bases. Germline V CDR1 and CDR2: MNHEY, SMNVEV (reference sequence). This CDR3 has 15 amino acids. Written as DNA, the CDR3 is TGTGCCAGCAGTTTTCGGGCTAGCGGGAACAATGAGCAGTTCTTC. Residues: CASSFRASGNNEQFF.

This sequence joins TRBV19 and TRBJ1-2; 7 bases agree with TRBD1. This CDR3 has 14 residues. J lost 7 bases, V lost 5 bases, and 10 bases had no gene match. Germline V gene data show CDR1 as LNHDA and CDR2 as SQIVND (reference sequence). CDR3 region: CASSASGQPFGYTF. CDR3 in DNA: TGTGCCAGTAGTGCCTCGGGACAGCCCTTTGGCTACACCTTC.

The rearrangement links TRBV5-1 to TRBJ1-4, with D unclear. This CDR3 has 15 residues. Germline V gene lookup returns CDR1 SGHRS and CDR2 YFSETQ. The V and J ends lost 0 bases and 0 bases respectively, with 6 bases between them. The CDR3, as DNA: TGCGCCAGCAGCTTGGCCTCTGCAACTAATGAAAAACTGTTTTTT. Protein product: CASSLASATNEKLFF.

The CDR3 sequence is CATSDPTGPTIQYF. CDR3 nucleotide sequence: TGTGCCACCAGTGACCCCACGGGTCCGACGATTCAGTACTTC. This chain links TRBV24-1 with TRBJ2-4; unclear D gene. V lost 4 bases, J lost 10 bases, and 16 bases lay in between. CDR3 length: 14 residues. Germline V lookup: CDR1 KGHDR, CDR2 SFDVKD.